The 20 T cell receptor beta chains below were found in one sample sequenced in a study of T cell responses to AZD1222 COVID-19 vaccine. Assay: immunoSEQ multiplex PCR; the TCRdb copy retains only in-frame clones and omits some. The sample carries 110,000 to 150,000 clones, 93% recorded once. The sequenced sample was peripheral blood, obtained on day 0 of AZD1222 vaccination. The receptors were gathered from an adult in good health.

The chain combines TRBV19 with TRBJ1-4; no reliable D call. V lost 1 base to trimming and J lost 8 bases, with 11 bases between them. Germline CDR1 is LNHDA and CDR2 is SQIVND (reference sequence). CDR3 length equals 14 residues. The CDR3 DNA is TGTGCCAGTAGTATAGTACGGGGTGACGAAAAACTGTTTTTT. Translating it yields CASSIVRGDEKLFF.

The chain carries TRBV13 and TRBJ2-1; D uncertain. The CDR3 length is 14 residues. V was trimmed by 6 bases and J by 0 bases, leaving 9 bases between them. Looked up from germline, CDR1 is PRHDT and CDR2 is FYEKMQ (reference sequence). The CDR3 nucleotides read TGTGCCAGCAGGTTGGGTGGCTCCTACAATGAGCAGTTCTTC. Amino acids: CASRLGGSYNEQFF.

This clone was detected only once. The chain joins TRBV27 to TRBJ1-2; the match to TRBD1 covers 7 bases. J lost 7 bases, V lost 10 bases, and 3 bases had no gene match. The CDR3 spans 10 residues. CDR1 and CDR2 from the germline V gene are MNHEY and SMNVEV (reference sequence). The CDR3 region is CATYRGGYTF. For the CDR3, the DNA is TGTGCCACATACAGGGGTGGCTACACCTTC.

DNA for the CDR3: TGTGCCAGCAGCCAAGAAACTTCGGGGGCCGATGAAAAACTGTTTTTT. Its translation: CASSQETSGADEKLFF. The genes are TRBV4-2 and TRBJ1-4, with a possible D match to TRBD1 (6 bases). From germline, CDR1 is LGHNA and CDR2 YNFKEQ. Trimming took 0 bases from V and 6 from J, leaving 14 bases between them. This CDR3 region has 16 residues.

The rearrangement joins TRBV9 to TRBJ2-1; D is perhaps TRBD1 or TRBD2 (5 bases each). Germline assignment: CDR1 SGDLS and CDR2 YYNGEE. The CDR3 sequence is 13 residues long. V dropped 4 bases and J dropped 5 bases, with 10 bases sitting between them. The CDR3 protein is CASSPGTDNEQFF. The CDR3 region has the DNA TGTGCCAGCAGCCCTGGGACGGACAATGAGCAGTTCTTC.

This CDR3 reads CASSQGLAGLYEQYF. In DNA form, the CDR3 reads TGTGCCAGCAGCCAGGGACTAGCGGGACTCTACGAGCAGTACTTC. The rearrangement uses TRBV3-1 (or the pseudogene TRBV3-2) and TRBJ2-7; 13 bases match TRBD2. The trim removed 3 bases at V and 3 bases at J, leaving 2 bases unmatched. CDR3 length equals 15 residues. The germline V gene encodes CDR1 LGHDT and CDR2 YNNKEL (reference sequence).

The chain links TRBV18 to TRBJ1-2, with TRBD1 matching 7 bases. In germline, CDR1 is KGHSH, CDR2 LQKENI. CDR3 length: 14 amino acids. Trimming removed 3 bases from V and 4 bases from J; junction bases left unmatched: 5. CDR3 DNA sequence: TGTGCCAGCTCACCGGGACAGATATCCTATGGCTACACCTTC. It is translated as CASSPGQISYGYTF.

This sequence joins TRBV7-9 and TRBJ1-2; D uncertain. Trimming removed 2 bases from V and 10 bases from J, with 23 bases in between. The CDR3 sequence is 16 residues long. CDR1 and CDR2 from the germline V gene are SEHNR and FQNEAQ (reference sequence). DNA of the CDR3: TGTGCCAGCAGCTTAACTTTGGGCAGTCGGGGTTATTACTACACCTTC. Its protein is CASSLTLGSRGYYYTF.

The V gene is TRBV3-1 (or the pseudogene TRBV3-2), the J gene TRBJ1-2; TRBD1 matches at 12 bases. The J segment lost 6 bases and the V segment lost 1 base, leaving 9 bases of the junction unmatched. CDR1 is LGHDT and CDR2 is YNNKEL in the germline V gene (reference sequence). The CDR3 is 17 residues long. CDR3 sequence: CASSQGTGTGGKNGYTF. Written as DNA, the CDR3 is TGTGCCAGCAGCCAAGGCACCGGGACAGGGGGCAAAAATGGCTACACCTTC.

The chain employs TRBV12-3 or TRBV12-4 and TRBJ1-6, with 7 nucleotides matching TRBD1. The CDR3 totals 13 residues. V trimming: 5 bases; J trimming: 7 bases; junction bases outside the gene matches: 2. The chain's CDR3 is CASSPDRNSPLHF. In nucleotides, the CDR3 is TGTGCCAGCAGTCCGGACAGGAATTCACCCCTCCACTTT.

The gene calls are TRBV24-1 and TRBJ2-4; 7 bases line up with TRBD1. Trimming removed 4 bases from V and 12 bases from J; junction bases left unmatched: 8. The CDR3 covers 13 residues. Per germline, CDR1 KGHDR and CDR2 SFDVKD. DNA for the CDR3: TGTGCCACCAGTGACAGGGGGAGTTACGGTCAGTACTTC. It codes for CATSDRGSYGQYF.

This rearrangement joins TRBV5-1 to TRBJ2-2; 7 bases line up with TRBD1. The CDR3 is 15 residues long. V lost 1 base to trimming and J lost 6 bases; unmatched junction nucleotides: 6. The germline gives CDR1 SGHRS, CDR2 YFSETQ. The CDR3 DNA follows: TGCGCCAGCAGCTTGAGGCAGGGGGTATCCGGGGAGCTGTTTTTT. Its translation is CASSLRQGVSGELFF.

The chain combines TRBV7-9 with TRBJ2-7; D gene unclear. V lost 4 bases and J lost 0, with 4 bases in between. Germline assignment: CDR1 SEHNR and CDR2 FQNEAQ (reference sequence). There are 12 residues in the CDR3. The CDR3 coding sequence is TGTGCCAGCAGCTCAAACTCCTACGAGCAGTACTTC. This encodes CASSSNSYEQYF.

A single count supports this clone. The CDR3 here is CASSMGTAGYEQYF. In DNA form, the CDR3 reads TGTGCCAGTAGTATGGGGACGGCGGGCTACGAGCAGTACTTC. The rearrangement links TRBV19 to TRBJ2-7; D may match TRBD1 or TRBD2 (5 bases each). The CDR3 is 14 residues long. Trimming took off 3 bases at V and 3 bases at J, with 12 bases between the two ends. Germline CDR1 is LNHDA and CDR2 is SQIVND (reference sequence).

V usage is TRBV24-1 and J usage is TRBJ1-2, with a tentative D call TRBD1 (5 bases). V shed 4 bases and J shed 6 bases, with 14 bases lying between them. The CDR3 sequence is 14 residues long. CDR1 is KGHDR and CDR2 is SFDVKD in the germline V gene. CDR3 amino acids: CATSDRDRGHGYTF. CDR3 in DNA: TGTGCCACCAGTGACAGAGACAGAGGCCATGGCTACACCTTC.

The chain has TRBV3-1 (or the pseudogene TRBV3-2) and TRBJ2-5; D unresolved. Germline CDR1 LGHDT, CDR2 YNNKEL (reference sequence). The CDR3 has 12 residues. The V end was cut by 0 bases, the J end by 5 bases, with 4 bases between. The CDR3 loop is CASSQDVETQYF. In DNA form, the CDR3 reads TGTGCCAGCAGCCAAGACGTGGAGACCCAGTACTTC.

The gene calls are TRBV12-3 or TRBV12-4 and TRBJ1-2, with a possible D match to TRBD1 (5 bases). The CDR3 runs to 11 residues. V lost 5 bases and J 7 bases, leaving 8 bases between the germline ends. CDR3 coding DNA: TGTGCCAGCAGTCAGGGTCCTGGCTACACCTTC. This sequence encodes CASSQGPGYTF.

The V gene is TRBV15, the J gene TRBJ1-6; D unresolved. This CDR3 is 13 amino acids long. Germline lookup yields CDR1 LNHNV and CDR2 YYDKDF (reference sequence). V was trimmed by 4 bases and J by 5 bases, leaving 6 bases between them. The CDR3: CATSTPNNSPLHF. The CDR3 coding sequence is TGTGCCACCAGCACGCCTAATAATTCACCCCTCCACTTT. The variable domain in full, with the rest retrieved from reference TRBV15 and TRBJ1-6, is DAMVIQNPRYQVTQFGKPVTLSCSQTLNHNVMYWYQQKSSQAPKLLFHYYDKDFNNEADTPDNFQSRRPNTSFCFLDIRSPGLGDTAMYLCATSTPNNSPLHFGNGTRLTVT.

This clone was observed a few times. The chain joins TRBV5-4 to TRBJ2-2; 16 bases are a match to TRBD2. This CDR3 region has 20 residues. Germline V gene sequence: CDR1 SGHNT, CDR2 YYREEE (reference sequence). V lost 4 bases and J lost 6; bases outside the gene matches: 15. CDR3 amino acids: CASSTGSTPGLAGGPGELFF. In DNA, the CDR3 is TGTGCCAGCAGCACGGGGAGTACTCCGGGACTAGCGGGAGGGCCCGGGGAGCTGTTTTTT. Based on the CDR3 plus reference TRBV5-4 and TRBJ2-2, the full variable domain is ETGVTQSPTHLIKTRGQQVTLRCSSQSGHNTVSWYQQALGQGPQFIFQYYREEENGRGNFPPRFSGLQFPNYSSELNVNALELDDSALYLCASSTGSTPGLAGGPGELFFGEGSRLTVL.

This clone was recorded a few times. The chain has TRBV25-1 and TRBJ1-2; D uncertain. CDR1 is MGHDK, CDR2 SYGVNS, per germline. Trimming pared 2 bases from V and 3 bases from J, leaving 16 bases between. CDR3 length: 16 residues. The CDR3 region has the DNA TGTGCCAGCAGTGAAAACGCCGGGAATCGCGACTATGGCTACACCTTC. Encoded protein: CASSENAGNRDYGYTF.